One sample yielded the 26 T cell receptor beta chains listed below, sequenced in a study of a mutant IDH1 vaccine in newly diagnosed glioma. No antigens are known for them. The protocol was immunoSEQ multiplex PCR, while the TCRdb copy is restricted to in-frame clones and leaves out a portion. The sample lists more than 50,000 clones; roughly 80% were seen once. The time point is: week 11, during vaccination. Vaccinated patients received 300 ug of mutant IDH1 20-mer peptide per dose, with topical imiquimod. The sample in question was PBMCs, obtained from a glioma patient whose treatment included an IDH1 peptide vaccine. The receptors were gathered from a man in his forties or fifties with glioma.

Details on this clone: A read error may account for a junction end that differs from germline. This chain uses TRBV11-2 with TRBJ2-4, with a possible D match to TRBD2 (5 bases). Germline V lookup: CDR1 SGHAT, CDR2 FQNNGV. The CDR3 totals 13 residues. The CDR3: CASSLERTPSIHF. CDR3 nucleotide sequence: TGTGCCAGCAGCTTAGAGCGGACTCCCTCCATCCACTTC.

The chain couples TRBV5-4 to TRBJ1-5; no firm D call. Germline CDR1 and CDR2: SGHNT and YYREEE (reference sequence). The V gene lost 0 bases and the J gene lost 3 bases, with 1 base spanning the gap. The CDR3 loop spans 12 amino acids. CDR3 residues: CASSLDNQPQHF. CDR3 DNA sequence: TGTGCCAGCAGCTTGGACAATCAGCCCCAGCATTTT.

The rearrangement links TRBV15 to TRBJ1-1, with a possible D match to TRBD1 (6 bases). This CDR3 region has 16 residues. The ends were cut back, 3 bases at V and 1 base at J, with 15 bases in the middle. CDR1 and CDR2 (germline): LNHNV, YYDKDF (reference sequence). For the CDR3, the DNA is TGTGCCACCAGCAGCTCAGGGGACACGGGGAACACTGAAGCTTTCTTT. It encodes CATSSSGDTGNTEAFF.

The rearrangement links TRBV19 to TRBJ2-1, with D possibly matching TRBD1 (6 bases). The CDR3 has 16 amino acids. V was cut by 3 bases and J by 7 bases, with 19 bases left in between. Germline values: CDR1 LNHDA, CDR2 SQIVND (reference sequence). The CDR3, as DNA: TGTGCCAGTAGTATTCTGGGGACACCCTCTACGAATGAGCAGTTCTTC. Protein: CASSILGTPSTNEQFF.

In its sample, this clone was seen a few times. CDR3 loop: CASSEDPGTQYF. The CDR3 coding sequence is TGTGCCAGCAGCGAGGACCCCGGTACGCAGTATTTT. The genes are TRBV13 and TRBJ2-3; the D is unclear. V was pared by 5 bases and J by 8 bases, with 11 bases between. CDR3 length: 12 amino acids. The germline V gene encodes CDR1 PRHDT and CDR2 FYEKMQ (reference sequence).

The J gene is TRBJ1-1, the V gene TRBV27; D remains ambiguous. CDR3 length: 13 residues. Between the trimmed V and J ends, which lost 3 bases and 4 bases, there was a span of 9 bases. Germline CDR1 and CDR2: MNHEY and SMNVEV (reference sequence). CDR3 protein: CASSFFVGTEAFF. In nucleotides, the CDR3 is TGTGCCAGCAGTTTTTTCGTCGGCACTGAAGCTTTCTTT.

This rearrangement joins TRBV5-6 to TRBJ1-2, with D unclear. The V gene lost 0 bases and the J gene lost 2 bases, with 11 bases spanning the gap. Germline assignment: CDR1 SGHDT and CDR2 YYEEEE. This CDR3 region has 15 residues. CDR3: CASSLARLVNYGYTF. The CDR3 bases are TGTGCCAGCAGCTTGGCCCGGCTGGTAAACTATGGCTACACCTTC. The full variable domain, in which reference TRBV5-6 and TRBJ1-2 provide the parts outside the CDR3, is DAGVTQSPTHLIKTRGQQVTLRCSPKSGHDTVSWYQQALGQGPQFIFQYYEEEERQRGNFPDRFSGHQFPNYSSELNVNALLLGDSALYLCASSLARLVNYGYTFGSGTRLTVV.

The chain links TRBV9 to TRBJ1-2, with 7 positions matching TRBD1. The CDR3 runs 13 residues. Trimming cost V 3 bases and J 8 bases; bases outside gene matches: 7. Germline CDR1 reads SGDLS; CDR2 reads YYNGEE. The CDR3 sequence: CASSDRGTEGYTF. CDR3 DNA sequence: TGTGCCAGCAGCGACAGGGGTACGGAAGGCTACACCTTC.

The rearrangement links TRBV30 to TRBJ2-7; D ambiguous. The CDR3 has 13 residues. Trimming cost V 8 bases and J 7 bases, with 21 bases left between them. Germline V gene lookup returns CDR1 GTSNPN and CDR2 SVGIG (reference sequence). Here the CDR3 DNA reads TGTGCCGCTACAGCCGGCAGACCCGGGGAGCAGTACTTC. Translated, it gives CAATAGRPGEQYF.

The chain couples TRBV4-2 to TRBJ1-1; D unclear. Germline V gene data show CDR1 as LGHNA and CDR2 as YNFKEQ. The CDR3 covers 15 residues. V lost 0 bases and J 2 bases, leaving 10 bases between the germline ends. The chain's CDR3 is CASSQDRRSNTEAFF. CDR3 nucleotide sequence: TGTGCCAGCAGCCAAGATAGGCGGTCAAACACTGAAGCTTTCTTT.

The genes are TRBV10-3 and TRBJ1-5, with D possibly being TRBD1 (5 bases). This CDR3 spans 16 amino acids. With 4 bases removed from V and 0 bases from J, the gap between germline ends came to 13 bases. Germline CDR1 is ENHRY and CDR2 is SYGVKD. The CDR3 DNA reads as TGTGCCATCAGTGGGAAGGGGCCCGATAGCAATCAGCCCCAGCATTTT. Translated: CAISGKGPDSNQPQHF.

The CDR3 bases are TGTGCCAGCAGCCAACAGGGGGCATCGGAGACCCAGTACTTC. Translated: CASSQQGASETQYF. The rearrangement joins TRBV7-3 to TRBJ2-5; 9 nucleotides line up with TRBD1. Germline CDR1 SGHTA, CDR2 FQGTGA. This CDR3 region has 14 residues. Trimming cost V 5 bases and J 5 bases; bases outside gene matches: 6.

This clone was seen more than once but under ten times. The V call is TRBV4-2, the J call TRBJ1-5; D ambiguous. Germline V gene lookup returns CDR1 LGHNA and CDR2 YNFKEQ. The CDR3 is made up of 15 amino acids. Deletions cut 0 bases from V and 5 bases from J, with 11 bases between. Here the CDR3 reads CASSQESGRDQPQHF. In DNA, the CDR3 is TGTGCCAGCAGCCAAGAGTCCGGCCGGGATCAGCCCCAGCATTTT.

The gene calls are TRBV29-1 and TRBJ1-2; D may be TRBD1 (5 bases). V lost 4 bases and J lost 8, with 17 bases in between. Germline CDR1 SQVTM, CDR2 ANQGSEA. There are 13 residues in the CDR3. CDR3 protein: CSVAGQGEGGYTF. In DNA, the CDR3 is TGCAGCGTTGCCGGGCAGGGAGAAGGCGGCTACACCTTC.

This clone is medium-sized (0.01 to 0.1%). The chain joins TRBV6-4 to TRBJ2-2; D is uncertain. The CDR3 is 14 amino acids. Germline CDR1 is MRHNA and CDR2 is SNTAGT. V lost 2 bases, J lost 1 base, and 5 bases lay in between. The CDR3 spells CASSDRLNTGELFF. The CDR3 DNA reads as TGTGCCAGCAGTGACAGGTTGAACACCGGGGAGCTGTTTTTT.

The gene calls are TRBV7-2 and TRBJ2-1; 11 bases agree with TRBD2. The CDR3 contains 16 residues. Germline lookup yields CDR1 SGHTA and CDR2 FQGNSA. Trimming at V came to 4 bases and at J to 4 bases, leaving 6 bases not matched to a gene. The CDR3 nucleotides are TGTGCCAGCAGCTCCCTTAGCGGGAGGGGGTACAATGAGCAGTTCTTC. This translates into CASSSLSGRGYNEQFF.

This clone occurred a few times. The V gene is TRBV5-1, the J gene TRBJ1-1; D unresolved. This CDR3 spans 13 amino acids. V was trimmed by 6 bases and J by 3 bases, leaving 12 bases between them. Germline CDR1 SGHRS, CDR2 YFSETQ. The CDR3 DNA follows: TGCGCCAGCACCCAATTCGGAGACACTGAAGCTTTCTTT. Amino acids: CASTQFGDTEAFF.

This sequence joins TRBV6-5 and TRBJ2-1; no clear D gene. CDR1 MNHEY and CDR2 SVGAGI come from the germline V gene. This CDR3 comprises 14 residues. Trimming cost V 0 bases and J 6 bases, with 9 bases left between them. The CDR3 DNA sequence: TGTGCCAGCAGTTACTCGCATGAGGCCAATGAGCAGTTCTTC. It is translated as CASSYSHEANEQFF.

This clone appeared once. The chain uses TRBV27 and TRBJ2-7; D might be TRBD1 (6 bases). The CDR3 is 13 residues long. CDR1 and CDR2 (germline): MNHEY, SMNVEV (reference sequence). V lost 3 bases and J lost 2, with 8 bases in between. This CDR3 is CASSFGQPYEQYF. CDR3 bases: TGTGCCAGCAGTTTCGGACAGCCCTACGAGCAGTACTTC.

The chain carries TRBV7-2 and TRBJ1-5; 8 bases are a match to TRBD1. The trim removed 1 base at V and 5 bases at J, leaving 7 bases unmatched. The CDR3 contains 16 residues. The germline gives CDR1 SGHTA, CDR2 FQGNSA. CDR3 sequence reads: CASSLGQGRWDQPQHF. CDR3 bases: TGTGCCAGCAGCTTAGGACAGGGGCGGTGGGATCAGCCCCAGCATTTT. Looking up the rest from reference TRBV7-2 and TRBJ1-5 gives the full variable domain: GAGVSQSPSNKVTEKGKDVELRCDPISGHTALYWYRQSLGQGLEFLIYFQGNSAPDKSGLPSDRFSAERTGGSVSTLTIQRTQQEDSAVYLCASSLGQGRWDQPQHFGDGTRLSIL.

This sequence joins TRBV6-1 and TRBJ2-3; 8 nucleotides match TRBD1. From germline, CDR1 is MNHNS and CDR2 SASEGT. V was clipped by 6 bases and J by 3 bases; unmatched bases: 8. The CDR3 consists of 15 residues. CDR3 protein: CASRLPRQGTDTQYF. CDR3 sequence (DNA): TGTGCCAGCAGGCTTCCTCGACAGGGGACAGATACGCAGTATTTT.

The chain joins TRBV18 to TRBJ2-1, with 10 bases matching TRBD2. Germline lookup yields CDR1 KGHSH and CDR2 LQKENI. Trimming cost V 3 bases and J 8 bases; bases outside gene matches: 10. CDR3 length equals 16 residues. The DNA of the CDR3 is TGTGCCAGCTCACCTCTCGTAGCGGGAGGAACGGATGAGCAGTTCTTC. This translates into CASSPLVAGGTDEQFF. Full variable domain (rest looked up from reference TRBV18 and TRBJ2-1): NAGVMQNPRHLVRRRGQEARLRCSPMKGHSHVYWYRQLPEEGLKFMVYLQKENIIDESGMPKERFSAEFPKEGPSILRIQQVVRGDSAAYFCASSPLVAGGTDEQFFGPGTRLTVL.

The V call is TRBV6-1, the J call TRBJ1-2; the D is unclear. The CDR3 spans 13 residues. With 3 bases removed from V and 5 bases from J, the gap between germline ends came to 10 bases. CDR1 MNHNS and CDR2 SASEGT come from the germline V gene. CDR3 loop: CASSDLPGYGYTF. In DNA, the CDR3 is TGTGCCAGCAGTGATCTTCCGGGGTATGGCTACACCTTC.

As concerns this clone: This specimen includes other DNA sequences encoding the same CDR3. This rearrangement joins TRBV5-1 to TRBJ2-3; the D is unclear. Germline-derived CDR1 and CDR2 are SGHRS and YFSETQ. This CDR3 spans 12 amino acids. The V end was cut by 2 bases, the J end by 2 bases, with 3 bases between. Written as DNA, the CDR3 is TGCGCCAGCAGCTTTCTCACAGATACGCAGTATTTT. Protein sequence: CASSFLTDTQYF.

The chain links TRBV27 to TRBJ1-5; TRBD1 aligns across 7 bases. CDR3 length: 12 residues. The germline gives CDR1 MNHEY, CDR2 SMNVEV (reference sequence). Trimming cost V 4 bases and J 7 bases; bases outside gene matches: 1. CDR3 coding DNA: TGTGCCAGCAGTTCACAGGGGCAGCCCCAGCATTTT. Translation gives CASSSQGQPQHF.

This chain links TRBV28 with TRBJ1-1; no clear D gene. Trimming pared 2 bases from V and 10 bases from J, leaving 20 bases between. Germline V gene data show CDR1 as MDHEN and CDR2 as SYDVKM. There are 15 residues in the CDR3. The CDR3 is CASSLSLRGILGAFF. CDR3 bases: TGTGCCAGCAGTTTAAGTCTGCGGGGAATCCTGGGAGCTTTCTTT.